This passage covers 14 T cell receptor beta chains from one sample sequenced in a study of blood T cell repertoires in COVID-19. Assay: immunoSEQ multiplex PCR; the TCRdb copy retains only in-frame clones and omits some. The table records 300,000 to 450,000 clones, about 90% of them present only once. What was sequenced was peripheral blood. The receptors come from a woman aged 60-70 years with COVID-19, enrolled during active disease.

V usage is TRBV19 and J usage is TRBJ1-4; D is perhaps TRBD1 (5 bases). The germline V and J ends were trimmed by 3 bases and 5 bases, with 7 bases remaining between them. The V gene's germline CDR1 is LNHDA and CDR2 SQIVND (reference sequence). The CDR3 consists of 13 residues. The CDR3, as DNA: TGTGCCAGTAGTATTCCAGGGAATGAAAAACTGTTTTTT. Translated: CASSIPGNEKLFF.

The DNA of the CDR3 is TGTGCCATCAGTGAGGGCAGCTACGAGCAGTACTTC. It is translated as CAISEGSYEQYF. The gene calls are TRBV10-3 and TRBJ2-7; D unresolved. The CDR3 sequence is 12 residues long. Germline CDR1 reads ENHRY; CDR2 reads SYGVKD. Trimming took 2 bases from V and 3 from J, leaving 5 bases between them.

The rearrangement uses TRBV4-1 and TRBJ2-7, with 7 bases fitting TRBD2. With 1 base clipped from V and 3 bases from J, the junction kept 6 bases outside the gene matches. Germline CDR1 and CDR2: MGHRA and YSYEKL. The length of the CDR3 is 15 residues. CDR3 sequence: CASSQGEGGYYEQYF. CDR3 sequence (DNA): TGCGCCAGCAGCCAAGGGGAGGGCGGTTACTACGAGCAGTACTTC.

This sequence joins TRBV5-1 and TRBJ1-2; a possible D gene is TRBD1 (6 bases). Germline loops: CDR1 SGHRS, CDR2 YFSETQ. The CDR3 has 13 residues. V was cut by 4 bases and J by 3 bases, with 10 bases left in between. The CDR3 loop is CASSRGGDYGYTF. CDR3 in DNA: TGCGCCAGCAGCAGGGGGGGCGACTATGGCTACACCTTC.

The chain joins TRBV5-5 to TRBJ1-4; TRBD1 matches at 10 bases. This CDR3 has 18 amino acids. V was pared by 4 bases and J by 4 bases, with 13 bases of the junction left unmatched. Germline CDR1 and CDR2: SGHKS and YYEKEE (reference sequence). The chain's CDR3 is CASSRGTGARRVNEKLFF. CDR3 bases: TGTGCCAGCAGCCGTGGGACAGGGGCCCGAAGGGTTAATGAAAAACTGTTTTTT.

This chain connects TRBV3-1 (or the pseudogene TRBV3-2) to TRBJ1-1; 8 nucleotides agree with TRBD1. CDR3 size: 15 residues. Germline lookup yields CDR1 LGHDT and CDR2 YNNKEL (reference sequence). Trimming cost V 4 bases and J 1 base; bases outside gene matches: 5. As DNA, the CDR3 is TGTGCCAGCAGCCCGCGCGGACAGGGGAACACTGAAGCTTTCTTT. As protein: CASSPRGQGNTEAFF.

The chain carries TRBV7-8 and TRBJ1-5; D gene unclear. The length of the CDR3 is 15 residues. V was pared by 1 base and J by 3 bases, with 10 bases between. Germline V gene sequence: CDR1 SGHVS, CDR2 FQNEAQ. CDR3 DNA sequence: TGTGCCAGCAGCTTAGGCCGAACAGTCAATCAGCCCCAGCATTTT. As protein: CASSLGRTVNQPQHF.

This rearrangement joins TRBV6-5 to TRBJ1-5; TRBD1 is a possible D gene (5 bases). The CDR3 sequence is 12 residues long. The germline V gene encodes CDR1 MNHEY and CDR2 SVGAGI. V gave up 5 bases and J gave up 8 bases, with 10 bases separating them. CDR3 bases: TGTGCCAGCAGTCCGCGGGGGAAGCCCCAGCATTTT. Translating gives CASSPRGKPQHF.

This chain uses TRBV9 with TRBJ1-3; D gene ambiguous. The CDR3 extends over 14 amino acids. Trimming removed 3 bases at V and 2 bases at J, with 9 bases between. Germline CDR1 SGDLS, CDR2 YYNGEE. The CDR3 DNA sequence: TGTGCCAGCAGCGCTACAGATACTGGAAACACCATATATTTT. Protein sequence: CASSATDTGNTIYF.

This chain links TRBV3-1 (or the pseudogene TRBV3-2) with TRBJ2-7; a weak D match, TRBD1 (5 bases). The germline V gene has CDR1 LGHDT and CDR2 YNNKEL (reference sequence). V lost 3 bases to trimming and J lost 0 bases, with 15 bases between them. The CDR3 contains 16 residues. This CDR3 is CASSQRQTANSYEQYF. The CDR3 region has the DNA TGTGCCAGCAGCCAGCGACAGACGGCGAACTCCTACGAGCAGTACTTC.

The CDR3, as DNA: TGTGCCAGCTTCGACTCAGGGTATAGCAATCAGCCCCAGCATTTT. Translated, it gives CASFDSGYSNQPQHF. The V gene is TRBV19, the J gene TRBJ1-5; D perhaps matches TRBD1 (5 bases). Per germline, CDR1 LNHDA and CDR2 SQIVND (reference sequence). The V gene lost 9 bases and the J gene lost 0 bases, with 15 bases spanning the gap. The CDR3 totals 15 residues.

To note about this clone: Other DNA sequences in the same sample also yield this CDR3. The chain is built from TRBV3-1 (or the pseudogene TRBV3-2) and TRBJ1-2; D is uncertain. The CDR3 runs to 11 residues. Trimming stripped 2 bases from V and 8 bases from J, with 6 bases between. The germline CDR1 and CDR2 sequences are LGHDT and YNNKEL (reference sequence). The CDR3 spells CASSQSDGYTF. The CDR3 DNA sequence: TGTGCCAGCAGCCAAAGCGACGGCTACACCTTC.

The gene calls are TRBV19 and TRBJ2-7, with TRBD1 matching 8 bases. V lost 4 bases, J lost 5 bases, and 10 bases stayed unmatched. The CDR3 sequence is 15 residues long. Germline V gene data show CDR1 as LNHDA and CDR2 as SQIVND (reference sequence). This CDR3 reads CASSRGTGVRDEQYF. Here the CDR3 DNA reads TGTGCCAGTAGTAGAGGGACAGGCGTACGCGACGAGCAGTACTTC.

The V gene is TRBV5-1, the J gene TRBJ1-5; possible D gene TRBD1, 6 bases. The germline V gene has CDR1 SGHRS and CDR2 YFSETQ. The CDR3 has 16 amino acids. V dropped 0 bases and J dropped 4 bases, with 14 bases sitting between them. For the CDR3, the DNA is TGCGCCAGCAGCTTGGACGGCAGGGGTCCTAATCAGCCCCAGCATTTT. This encodes CASSLDGRGPNQPQHF.